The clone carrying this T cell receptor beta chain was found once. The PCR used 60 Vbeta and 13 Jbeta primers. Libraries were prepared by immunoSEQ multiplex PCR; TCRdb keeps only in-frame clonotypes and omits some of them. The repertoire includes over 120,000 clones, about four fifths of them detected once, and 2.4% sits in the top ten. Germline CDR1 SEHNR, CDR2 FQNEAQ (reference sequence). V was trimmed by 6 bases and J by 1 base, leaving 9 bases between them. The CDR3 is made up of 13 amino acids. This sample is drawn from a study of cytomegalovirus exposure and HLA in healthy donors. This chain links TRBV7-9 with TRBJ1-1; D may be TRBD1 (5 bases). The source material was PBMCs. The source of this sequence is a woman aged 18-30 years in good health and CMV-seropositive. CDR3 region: CASRRRGNTEAFF. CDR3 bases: TGTGCCAGCAGGAGGAGGGGGAACACTGAAGCTTTCTTT.